The 16 T cell receptor beta chains reported below all come from one sample, sequenced in a study of blood T cell repertoires in COVID-19. Clones were sequenced by immunoSEQ multiplex PCR, and TCRdb holds only the in-frame ones, with some missing. Of some 150,000 clones in the sample, around 84% were seen once. The sequencing sample was made of PBMCs or T cells enriched from blood (not recorded which). Source of these receptors: a man aged 50 or older who had recovered from COVID-19.

Remarks on this clone: The same CDR3 also results from other DNA sequences found in this sample. The V gene is TRBV24-1, the J gene TRBJ2-2; D is unclear. The CDR3 is 15 residues long. The V and J ends lost 0 bases and 3 bases respectively, with 7 bases between them. CDR1 and CDR2 (germline): KGHDR, SFDVKD. The CDR3 nucleotides read TGTGCCACCAGTGATTTGAACAGTTACACCGGGGAGCTGTTTTTT. The encoded protein is CATSDLNSYTGELFF.

This clone occurred once. The rearrangement joins TRBV5-4 to TRBJ2-5; 8 positions match TRBD2. The junction had 10 bases not matched to a gene; V was cut back by 3 bases and J by 6 bases. This CDR3 has 15 residues. CDR1 and CDR2 from the germline V gene are SGHNT and YYREEE (reference sequence). CDR3 DNA sequence: TGTGCCAGCAGCTCCCTGGACGGGGGGGAGCAGACCCAGTACTTC. It encodes CASSSLDGGEQTQYF.

J is TRBJ1-1 and V is TRBV7-2; no clear D. V lost 2 bases, J lost 0 bases, and 4 bases lay in between. The CDR3 totals 13 residues. CDR1 and CDR2 (germline): SGHTA, FQGNSA. CDR3 DNA sequence: TGTGCCAGCAGCTTAACACTGAACACTGAAGCTTTCTTT. Amino acid sequence: CASSLTLNTEAFF.

V gene TRBV5-1 combines with J gene TRBJ2-3; 9 nucleotides align to TRBD1. The CDR3 is 16 residues long. Germline V CDR1 and CDR2: SGHRS, YFSETQ. Unmatched junction bases numbered 5, after V lost 1 base and J lost 2 bases. CDR3 sequence: CASSLLGQGLTDTQYF. CDR3 nucleotides: TGCGCCAGCAGCTTGTTGGGACAGGGTCTCACAGATACGCAGTATTTT. The full variable domain, rest sourced from reference TRBV5-1 and TRBJ2-3, is KAGVTQTPRYLIKTRGQQVTLSCSPISGHRSVSWYQQTPGQGLQFLFEYFSETQRNKGNFPGRFSGRQFSNSRSEMNVSTLELGDSALYLCASSLLGQGLTDTQYFGPGTRLTVL.

On this clone: A clone one base away is much larger, so this may be a read error. The chain recombines TRBV5-4 with TRBJ1-1, with D unclear. The V gene's germline CDR1 is SGHNT and CDR2 YYREEE (reference sequence). CDR3 length: 11 residues. The germline V and J ends were trimmed by 4 bases and 2 bases, with 3 bases remaining between them. CDR3 coding DNA: TGTGCCAGCAGCCATAACACTGAAGCTTTCTTT. This encodes CASSHNTEAFF.

This clone was seen only a few times. The V gene is TRBV19, the J gene TRBJ1-1; 8 positions match TRBD1. This CDR3 is 13 amino acids long. The J segment lost 3 bases and the V segment lost 5 bases, leaving 2 bases of the junction unmatched. The V gene's germline CDR1 is LNHDA and CDR2 SQIVND (reference sequence). CDR3 region: CASSQGADTEAFF. CDR3 DNA: TGTGCCAGTAGTCAGGGGGCGGACACTGAAGCTTTCTTT.

This clone was seen just once. In DNA form, the CDR3 reads TGCAGCGTCGACCTGACAGGGGTCGTCACTGAAGCTTTCTTT. Translating gives CSVDLTGVVTEAFF. The chain carries TRBV29-1 and TRBJ1-1; 8 bases map to TRBD1. V shed 6 bases and J 4 bases; nucleotides not matched to a gene: 10. CDR3 length: 14 residues. CDR1 and CDR2 from the germline V gene are SQVTM and ANQGSEA.

V usage is TRBV10-3 and J usage is TRBJ2-1, with 10 positions matching TRBD1. V shed 4 bases, J shed 1 base, and the junction held 4 bases outside the gene matches. From germline, CDR1 is ENHRY and CDR2 SYGVKD. The CDR3 sequence is 16 residues long. The CDR3 loop reads CAISGTGGVSYNEQFF. The DNA of the CDR3 is TGTGCCATCAGTGGGACAGGGGGTGTATCCTACAATGAGCAGTTCTTC.

The CDR3 sequence is CAWSVREAGAIGYTF. CDR3 in DNA: TGTGCCTGGAGTGTACGGGAAGCGGGGGCCATTGGCTACACCTTC. This chain joins TRBV30 and TRBJ1-2; D might be TRBD1 (6 bases). Germline V gene sequence: CDR1 GTSNPN, CDR2 SVGIG (reference sequence). Trimming pared 0 bases from V and 7 bases from J, leaving 18 bases between. The CDR3 is made up of 15 amino acids.

The chain uses TRBV5-1 and TRBJ2-2, with D unclear. Germline CDR1 and CDR2: SGHRS and YFSETQ. The CDR3 extends over 15 amino acids. Between the trimmed V and J ends, which lost 1 base and 0 bases, there was a span of 7 bases. The CDR3 spells CASSLHSANTGELFF. CDR3 bases: TGCGCCAGCAGCTTGCACTCCGCGAACACCGGGGAGCTGTTTTTT.

The chain carries TRBV6-2 or TRBV6-3 and TRBJ2-7, with 13 positions matching TRBD2. CDR1 and CDR2 from the germline V gene are MNHEY and SVGEGT. Germline trimming cut 2 bases from V and 0 bases from J; bases unmatched to any gene: 4. This CDR3 contains 17 residues. The CDR3 nucleotides are TGTGCCAGCAGTTACGGGACTAGCGGGGTTAGCTCCTACGAGCAGTACTTC. Its translation is CASSYGTSGVSSYEQYF.

V usage is TRBV24-1 and J usage is TRBJ2-5; tentatively, D is TRBD2 (6 bases). Trimming removed 9 bases from V and 1 base from J, with 11 bases in between. The CDR3 length is 13 residues. In germline, CDR1 is KGHDR, CDR2 SFDVKD. The CDR3, as DNA: TGTGCCACCGGACGCGGGGCCCAAGAGACCCAGTACTTC. Translating it yields CATGRGAQETQYF.

The chain couples TRBV2 to TRBJ2-5; D possibly corresponds to TRBD1 (5 bases). The CDR3 is 13 amino acids. Germline V gives CDR1 SNHLY, CDR2 FYNNEI. V lost 1 base and J lost 4, with 7 bases in between. The DNA of the CDR3 is TGTGCCAGCAGTGAAGAACAGGTAGAGACCCAGTACTTC. Its translation is CASSEEQVETQYF.

The rearrangement joins TRBV3-1 (or the pseudogene TRBV3-2) to TRBJ1-2; no clear D. The CDR3 consists of 15 residues. V dropped 6 bases and J dropped 7 bases, with 21 bases sitting between them. CDR1 is LGHDT and CDR2 is YNNKEL in the germline V gene (reference sequence). In nucleotides, the CDR3 is TGTGCCAGCAGGCCCCACTTAAATAGTGGTGCTGGCTACACCTTC. Its translation is CASRPHLNSGAGYTF.

The chain joins TRBV11-2 to TRBJ1-2; D is unclear. The CDR3 sequence is 15 residues long. CDR1 and CDR2 from the germline V gene are SGHAT and FQNNGV. Trimming pared 5 bases from V and 0 bases from J, leaving 13 bases between. The chain's CDR3 is CASSQDGLSNYGYTF. In nucleotides, the CDR3 is TGTGCCAGCAGCCAGGACGGACTTTCTAACTATGGCTACACCTTC.

The chain employs TRBV9 and TRBJ2-2, with 9 bases aligning to TRBD1. This CDR3 spans 16 amino acids. Germline CDR1 and CDR2: SGDLS and YYNGEE. Germline trimming cut 1 base from V and 3 bases from J; bases unmatched to any gene: 4. CDR3 bases: TGTGCCAGCAGCGTAAGCGGGACAGGGCACACCGGGGAGCTGTTTTTT. It is translated as CASSVSGTGHTGELFF.